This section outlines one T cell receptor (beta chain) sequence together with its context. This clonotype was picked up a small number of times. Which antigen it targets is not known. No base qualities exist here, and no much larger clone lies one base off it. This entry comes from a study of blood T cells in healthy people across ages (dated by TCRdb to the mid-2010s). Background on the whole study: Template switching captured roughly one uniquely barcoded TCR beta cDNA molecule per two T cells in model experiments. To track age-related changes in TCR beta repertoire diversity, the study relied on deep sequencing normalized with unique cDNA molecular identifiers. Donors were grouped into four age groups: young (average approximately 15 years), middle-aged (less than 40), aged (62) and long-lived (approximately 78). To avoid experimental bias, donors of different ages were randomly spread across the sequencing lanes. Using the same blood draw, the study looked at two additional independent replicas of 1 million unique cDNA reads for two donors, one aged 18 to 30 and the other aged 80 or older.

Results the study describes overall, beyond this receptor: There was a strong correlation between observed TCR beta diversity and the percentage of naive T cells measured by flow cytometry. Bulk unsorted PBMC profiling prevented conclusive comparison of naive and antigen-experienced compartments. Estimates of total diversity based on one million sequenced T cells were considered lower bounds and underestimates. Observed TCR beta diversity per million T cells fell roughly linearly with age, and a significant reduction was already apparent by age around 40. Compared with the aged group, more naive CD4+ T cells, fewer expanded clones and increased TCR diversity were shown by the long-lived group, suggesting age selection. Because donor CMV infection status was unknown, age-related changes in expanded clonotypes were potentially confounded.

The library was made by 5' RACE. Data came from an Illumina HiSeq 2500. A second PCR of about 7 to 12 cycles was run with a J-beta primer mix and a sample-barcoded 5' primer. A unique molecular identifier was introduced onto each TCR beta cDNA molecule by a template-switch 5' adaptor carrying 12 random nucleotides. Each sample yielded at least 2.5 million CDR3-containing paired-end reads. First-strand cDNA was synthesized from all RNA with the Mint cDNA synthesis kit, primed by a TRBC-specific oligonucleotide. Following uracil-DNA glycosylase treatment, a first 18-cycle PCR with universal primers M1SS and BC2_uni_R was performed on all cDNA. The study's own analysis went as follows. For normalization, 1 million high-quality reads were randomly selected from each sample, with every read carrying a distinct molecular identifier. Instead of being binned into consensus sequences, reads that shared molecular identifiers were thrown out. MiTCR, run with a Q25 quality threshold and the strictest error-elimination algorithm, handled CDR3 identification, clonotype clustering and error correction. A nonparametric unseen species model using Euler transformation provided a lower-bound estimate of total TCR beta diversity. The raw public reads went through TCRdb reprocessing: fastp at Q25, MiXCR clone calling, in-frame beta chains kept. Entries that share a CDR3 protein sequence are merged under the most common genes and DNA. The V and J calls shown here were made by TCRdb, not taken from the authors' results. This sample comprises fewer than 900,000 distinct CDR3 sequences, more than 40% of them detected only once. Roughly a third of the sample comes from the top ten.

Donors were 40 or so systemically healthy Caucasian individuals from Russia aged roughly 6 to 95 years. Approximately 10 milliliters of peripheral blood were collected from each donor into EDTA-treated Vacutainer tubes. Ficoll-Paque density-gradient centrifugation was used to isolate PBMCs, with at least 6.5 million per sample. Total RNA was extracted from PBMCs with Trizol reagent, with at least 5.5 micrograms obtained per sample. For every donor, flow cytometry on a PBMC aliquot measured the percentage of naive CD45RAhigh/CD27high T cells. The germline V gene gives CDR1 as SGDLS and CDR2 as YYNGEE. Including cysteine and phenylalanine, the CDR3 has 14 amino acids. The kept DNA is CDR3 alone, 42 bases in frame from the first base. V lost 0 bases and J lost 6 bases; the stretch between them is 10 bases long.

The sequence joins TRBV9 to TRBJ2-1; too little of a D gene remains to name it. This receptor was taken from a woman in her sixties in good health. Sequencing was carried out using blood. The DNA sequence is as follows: TGTGCCAGCAGCGTAGGACTTGCGATCAATGAGCAGTTCTTC. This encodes CASSVGLAINEQFF.